The rows below give T cell receptor beta chains drawn from one sample of a study of cytomegalovirus exposure and HLA in healthy donors. Produced via immunoSEQ multiplex PCR; TCRdb's table is partial and in-frame only. Among under 200,000 clones listed, around 79% were seen once. Material: PBMCs. The receptors derive from a woman aged 25-40 years in good health and CMV-seropositive. CDR3s include the opening cysteine and the closing phenylalanine or tryptophan. Each record gives: CDR3 DNA, CDR3 protein, J gene, clone size, V gene, D gene. The D gene is left open where the match is weak. Part of the rows lack a size; the others show once, few, many or a class for expanded clones.

cdr3_nt: TGTGCCAGCAAATACTATGCGGGACAGGAATACGAGCAGTACTTC
cdr3_aa: CASKYYAGQEYEQYF
j_call: TRBJ2-7
clone_size: NA
v_call: TRBV6-5
d_call: TRBD1

cdr3_nt: TGTGCCAGCAGCGTAACAGGGGGGACAGAGACCCAGTACTTC
cdr3_aa: CASSVTGGTETQYF
j_call: TRBJ2-5
clone_size: NA
v_call: TRBV9
d_call: TRBD1

cdr3_nt: TGTGCCTGGGAGCAGGAGGGAGCAAATGAGCAGTTCTTC
cdr3_aa: CAWEQEGANEQFF
j_call: TRBJ2-1
clone_size: few
v_call: TRBV30
d_call: NA

cdr3_nt: TGTGCCAGCAGCCCCAATGGGGGGGGCGGGGAGACCCAGTACTTC
cdr3_aa: CASSPNGGGGETQYF
j_call: TRBJ2-5
clone_size: NA
v_call: TRBV7-2
d_call: NA

cdr3_nt: TGTGCCAGCAGCTTATCTGGGGGCAGCGACGAGCAGTACTTC
cdr3_aa: CASSLSGGSDEQYF
j_call: TRBJ2-7
clone_size: NA
v_call: TRBV11-2
d_call: NA

cdr3_nt: TGTGCCTGGAGTGGCGCTGAGAGCTCTGGAAACACCATATATTTT
cdr3_aa: CAWSGAESSGNTIYF
j_call: TRBJ1-3
clone_size: NA
v_call: TRBV30
d_call: NA

cdr3_nt: TGCGCCAGCAGCCCGGGACAGGGACTATACGAGCAGTACTTC
cdr3_aa: CASSPGQGLYEQYF
j_call: TRBJ2-7
clone_size: NA
v_call: TRBV5-1
d_call: TRBD1

cdr3_nt: TGTGCCAGCAGCGTAGCTTTAGCTCGAGCGGCGGATACGCAGTATTTT
cdr3_aa: CASSVALARAADTQYF
j_call: TRBJ2-3
clone_size: NA
v_call: TRBV9
d_call: NA

cdr3_nt: TGTGCCAGCAGCTCGCTAGCGGGAGGTTTCTACGAGCAGTACTTC
cdr3_aa: CASSSLAGGFYEQYF
j_call: TRBJ2-7
clone_size: NA
v_call: TRBV11-2
d_call: TRBD2

cdr3_nt: TGTGCCAGCAGCTTGCGGACAGAATCTATCACTGAAGCTTTCTTT
cdr3_aa: CASSLRTESITEAFF
j_call: TRBJ1-1
clone_size: few
v_call: TRBV7-9
d_call: NA

cdr3_nt: TGTGCCAGCAGTCCGGGAATGAACACTGAAGCTTTCTTT
cdr3_aa: CASSPGMNTEAFF
j_call: TRBJ1-1
clone_size: NA
v_call: TRBV27
d_call: NA

cdr3_nt: TGTGCCACCCGACCCGGGACTAGCGGGAGTACAGATACGCAGTATTTT
cdr3_aa: CATRPGTSGSTDTQYF
j_call: TRBJ2-3
clone_size: NA
v_call: TRBV5-4
d_call: TRBD2

cdr3_nt: TGTGCCAGCAGCTCACCCCGGGAGGGCCAAGAGACCCAGTACTTC
cdr3_aa: CASSSPREGQETQYF
j_call: TRBJ2-5
clone_size: NA
v_call: TRBV14
d_call: TRBD2